This entry lists 11 T cell receptor beta chains sequenced from one sample in a study of blood T cell repertoires in COVID-19. Produced via immunoSEQ multiplex PCR; TCRdb's table is partial and in-frame only. The sample comprises 300,000 to 450,000 clones, more than 75% of which are singletons, and 3% rests with the top ten. Input material: peripheral blood. Every receptor here comes from a human donor in a cohort sampled during active COVID-19.

The rearrangement joins TRBV4-1 to TRBJ2-7; 9 bases align to TRBD1. Germline V gene lookup returns CDR1 MGHRA and CDR2 YSYEKL. With V trimmed by 0 bases and J by 3 bases, 15 bases remained unmatched. The CDR3 runs 19 residues. The CDR3 DNA reads as TGCGCCAGCAGCCAAGATTCGGCCCCCTGGACAGGGGACAACTACGAGCAGTACTTC. The encoded protein is CASSQDSAPWTGDNYEQYF.

In this sample, this clone turned up once. V gene TRBV7-3 combines with J gene TRBJ2-1; no firm D call. Trimming took off 1 base at V and 5 bases at J, with 6 bases between the two ends. The V gene's germline CDR1 is SGHTA and CDR2 FQGTGA. The CDR3 loop spans 13 amino acids. For the CDR3, the DNA is TGTGCCAGCAGCTTAAGCACTAACAATGAGCAGTTCTTC. This gives the protein CASSLSTNNEQFF.

The chain recombines TRBV9 with TRBJ1-2; perhaps TRBD1 as D (5 bases). In germline, CDR1 is SGDLS, CDR2 YYNGEE. The length of the CDR3 is 16 residues. The ends were cut back, 3 bases at V and 8 bases at J, with 23 bases in the middle. The DNA of the CDR3 is TGTGCCAGCAGCGCACGGAATAAGGGGAGGGGAGGCGGCTACACCTTC. Protein sequence: CASSARNKGRGGGYTF.

Details on this clone: A read error may produce the germline difference seen at one junction end. The genes are TRBV27 and TRBJ2-2; 9 nucleotides agree with TRBD1. The CDR3 has 15 residues. The V gene's germline CDR1 is MNHEY and CDR2 SMNVEV (reference sequence). The CDR3 sequence: CASCFTGGMVGELFF. The CDR3 DNA reads as TGTGCCAGCTGTTTTACAGGGGGCATGGTCGGGGAGCTGTTTTTT.

This clone was counted only a few times. This sequence joins TRBV29-1 and TRBJ2-3; TRBD2 agrees at 16 bases. The V gene end was trimmed by 3 bases and the J gene end by 5 bases; junction bases not matched to a gene: 8. The length of the CDR3 is 17 residues. CDR1 is SQVTM, CDR2 ANQGSEA, per germline. CDR3: CSVEGGTSGRAVDTQYF. CDR3 DNA sequence: TGCAGCGTTGAGGGTGGGACTAGCGGGAGGGCTGTAGATACGCAGTATTTT.

This chain connects TRBV5-1 to TRBJ2-5; 9 nucleotides align to TRBD1. CDR1 SGHRS and CDR2 YFSETQ come from the germline V gene. Losses at the gene ends were 7 bases for V and 2 bases for J; bases not matched to a gene: 9. The CDR3 extends over 15 amino acids. CDR3 in DNA: TGCGCCAGCGGGGACGGACAGGGGCGACAAGAGACCCAGTACTTC. This encodes CASGDGQGRQETQYF.

This chain links TRBV3-1 (or the pseudogene TRBV3-2) with TRBJ2-1, with 11 nucleotides matching TRBD2. Germline values: CDR1 LGHDT, CDR2 YNNKEL (reference sequence). Trimming at V came to 3 bases and at J to 2 bases, leaving 9 bases not matched to a gene. This CDR3 region has 18 residues. The CDR3 region is CASSQKAPGLAAYNEQFF. In nucleotides, the CDR3 is TGTGCCAGCAGCCAGAAAGCGCCGGGACTAGCGGCCTACAATGAGCAGTTCTTC.

The chain combines TRBV6-6 with TRBJ1-1, with a possible D match to TRBD1 (5 bases). The length of the CDR3 is 13 residues. Germline V gene sequence: CDR1 MNHNY, CDR2 SVGAGI (reference sequence). Trimming pared 5 bases from V and 2 bases from J, leaving 9 bases between. The CDR3 region has the DNA TGTGCCAGCAGTGACGACAGTAACACTGAAGCTTTCTTT. Protein: CASSDDSNTEAFF.

The chain recombines TRBV19 with TRBJ2-1; D may be TRBD1 (5 bases). Trimming left V 2 bases short and J 5 bases short, with 10 bases between. Germline V gene sequence: CDR1 LNHDA, CDR2 SQIVND (reference sequence). CDR3 length equals 14 residues. DNA of the CDR3: TGTGCCAGTAGTATAACGGTACAGGACAATGAGCAGTTCTTC. Amino acids: CASSITVQDNEQFF.

The genes are TRBV14 and TRBJ2-7; 9 nucleotides agree with TRBD2. The CDR3 length is 15 residues. With 0 bases clipped from V and 5 bases from J, the junction kept 5 bases outside the gene matches. Germline CDR1 is SGHDN and CDR2 is FVKESK. The CDR3 region is CASSQELAGANEQYF. Here the CDR3 DNA reads TGTGCCAGCAGCCAAGAGTTAGCGGGAGCCAACGAGCAGTACTTC.

The CDR3 region has the DNA TGTGCCAGTAGTATAAGGGGACAGGGTGGAGAGCAGTTCTTC. As protein: CASSIRGQGGEQFF. The chain carries TRBV19 and TRBJ2-1; 9 bases fit TRBD1. The CDR3 has 14 amino acids. From germline, CDR1 is LNHDA and CDR2 SQIVND (reference sequence). The ends lost 2 bases at V and 10 bases at J; junction bases unmatched: 6.